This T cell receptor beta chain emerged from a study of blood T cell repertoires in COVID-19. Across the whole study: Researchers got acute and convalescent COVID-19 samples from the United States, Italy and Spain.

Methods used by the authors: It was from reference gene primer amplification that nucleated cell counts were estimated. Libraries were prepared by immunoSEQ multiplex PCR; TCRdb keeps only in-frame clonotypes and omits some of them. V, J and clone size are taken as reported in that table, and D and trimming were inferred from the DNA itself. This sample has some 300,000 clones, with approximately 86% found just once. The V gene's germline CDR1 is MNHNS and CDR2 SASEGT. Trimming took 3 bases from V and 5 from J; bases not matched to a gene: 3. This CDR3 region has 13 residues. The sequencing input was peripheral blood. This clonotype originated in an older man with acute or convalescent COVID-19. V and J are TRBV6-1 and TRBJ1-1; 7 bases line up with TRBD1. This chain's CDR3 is CASSDSTGTEAFF. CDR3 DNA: TGTGCCAGCAGTGATTCGACAGGGACTGAAGCTTTCTTT.